Below, one T cell receptor (beta chain) is given with its context. This entry belongs to a study of blood T cell repertoires in COVID-19. Study as a whole: Spain, Italy and the United States supplied samples that represented acute and convalescent COVID-19. T cells, B-cell-depleted T cells, or PBMCs provided the cDNA or gDNA that served as material.

The CDR3 loop spans 17 amino acids. CDR1 KGHSH and CDR2 LQKENI come from the germline V gene. V lost 1 base, J lost 0 bases, and 5 bases stayed unmatched. Original methodology: Amplification from reference gene primers served as the basis for estimated nucleated cell counts. Repertoires were generated with immunoSEQ multiplex PCR, while TCRdb's copy carries only in-frame clones and drops some. The V and J calls and clone size come from that table; D and trimming were worked out from the DNA. The repertoire holds 150,000 to 200,000 clones, with about 70% as singletons. This sequence joins TRBV18 and TRBJ2-2; TRBD1 matches at 7 bases. Input material: peripheral blood. The TCR comes from a woman between 50 and 59 years old with active or convalescent COVID-19. This CDR3 is CASSPRRDSSNTGELFF. CDR3 coding DNA: TGTGCCAGCTCACCACGAAGGGACAGCTCGAACACCGGGGAGCTGTTTTTT.